This TCR beta chain was profiled in a study of blood T cell repertoires in COVID-19. CDR1 is MNHEY, CDR2 SMNVEV, per germline (reference sequence). V shed 5 bases, J shed 7 bases, and the junction held 11 bases outside the gene matches. The CDR3 runs to 15 residues. Produced via immunoSEQ multiplex PCR; TCRdb's table is partial and in-frame only. The sample holds roughly 140,000 clones, about 79% seen once. This sequence was found in a woman aged 50 to 60 with acute or convalescent COVID-19. The chain uses TRBV27 and TRBJ2-1; 7 nucleotides line up with TRBD2. Sequenced material: peripheral blood. The CDR3 sequence is CASSLMGGSGNEQFF. For the CDR3, the DNA is TGTGCCAGCAGTCTAATGGGAGGGAGTGGTAATGAGCAGTTCTTC.